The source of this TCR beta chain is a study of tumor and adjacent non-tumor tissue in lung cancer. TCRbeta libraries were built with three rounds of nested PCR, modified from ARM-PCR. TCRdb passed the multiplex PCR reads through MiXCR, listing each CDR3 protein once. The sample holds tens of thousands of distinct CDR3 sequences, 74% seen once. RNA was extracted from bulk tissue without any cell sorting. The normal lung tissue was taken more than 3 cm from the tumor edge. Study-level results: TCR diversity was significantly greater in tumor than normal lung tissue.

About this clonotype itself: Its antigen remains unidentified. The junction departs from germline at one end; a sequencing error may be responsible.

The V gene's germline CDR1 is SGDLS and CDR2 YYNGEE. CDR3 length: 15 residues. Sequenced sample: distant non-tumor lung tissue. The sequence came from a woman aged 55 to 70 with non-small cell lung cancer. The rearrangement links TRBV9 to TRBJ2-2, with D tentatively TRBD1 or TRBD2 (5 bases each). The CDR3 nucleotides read TGTGCCAGTAGCGTGAGTCAGGGAAACACCGGGGAGCTGTCTTTT. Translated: CASSVSQGNTGELSF.